These 22 T cell receptor beta chains were all obtained from the same sample, sequenced in a study of T cell clonotyping in hematopoietic cell transplantation. Libraries were prepared by immunoSEQ multiplex PCR; TCRdb keeps only in-frame clonotypes and omits some of them. The top ten clones hold approximately 13% of a sample with about 11,000 clones, 92% of them seen once. The time point here: recipient sample about 28 days before transplant, after cytoreduction. Source: peripheral blood mononuclear cells, taken before stem cell transplant. The receptor source for this set is a woman aged 40 to 50 with acute myeloid leukemia. Some clones in this sample may be carry-over from other donors' samples.

The chain uses TRBV10-3 and TRBJ2-7; D may be TRBD1 (5 bases). CDR1 ENHRY and CDR2 SYGVKD come from the germline V gene. The CDR3 loop spans 14 amino acids. V lost 3 bases to trimming and J lost 1 base, with 10 bases between them. The CDR3: CAISDGRQSYEQYF. The CDR3 DNA is TGTGCCATCAGTGACGGTAGACAGTCCTACGAGCAGTACTTC.

The table lists this clone with a count of one. This sequence joins TRBV10-3 and TRBJ2-6; D uncertain. Trimming shortened V by 0 bases and J by 4 bases, and 4 bases separated the two germline ends. The germline gives CDR1 ENHRY, CDR2 SYGVKD. The CDR3 totals 14 residues. CDR3 in DNA: TGTGCCATCAGTGAGTCCCAGGGGGCCAACGTCCTGACTTTC. Its protein is CAISESQGANVLTF.

The chain employs TRBV7-3 and TRBJ2-1; 8 bases align to TRBD2. Germline V CDR1 and CDR2: SGHTA, FQGTGA. V gave up 8 bases and J gave up 7 bases; unmatched junction bases: 10. This CDR3 contains 14 residues. CDR3 region: CASRPSGSGNEQFF. The CDR3 DNA sequence: TGTGCCAGCCGGCCCAGCGGGAGTGGGAATGAGCAGTTCTTC.

This clone has a single count. The rearrangement links TRBV4-1 to TRBJ1-1, with D uncertain. Germline assignment: CDR1 MGHRA and CDR2 YSYEKL. The CDR3 loop spans 15 amino acids. V was pared by 1 base and J by 4 bases, with 13 bases between. Here the CDR3 reads CASSQALTAGTEAFF. The DNA for the CDR3 is TGCGCCAGCAGCCAAGCGTTAACAGCGGGCACTGAAGCTTTCTTT.

This clone is termed large. The chain uses TRBV19 and TRBJ2-2; D unclear. Germline assignment: CDR1 LNHDA and CDR2 SQIVND (reference sequence). This CDR3 region has 14 residues. The V end was cut by 0 bases, the J end by 5 bases, with 7 bases between. CDR3 protein: CASSIDVGTGELFF. The CDR3 DNA is TGTGCCAGTAGTATAGACGTTGGTACCGGGGAGCTGTTTTTT.

The chain uses TRBV25-1 and TRBJ1-6, with D perhaps TRBD1 (5 bases). From germline, CDR1 is MGHDK and CDR2 SYGVNS. V gave up 0 bases and J gave up 14 bases, with 11 bases separating them. The CDR3 has 13 amino acids. CDR3 coding DNA: TGTGCCAGCAGTGAATATGGCAGGGCAGCCCTCCACTTT. Protein sequence: CASSEYGRAALHF.

The chain carries TRBV19 and TRBJ2-7, with 10 bases matching TRBD1. CDR1 and CDR2 from the germline V gene are LNHDA and SQIVND (reference sequence). The CDR3 sequence is 15 residues long. V gave up 3 bases and J gave up 6 bases; unmatched junction bases: 8. The CDR3 nucleotides read TGTGCCAGTAGTATTAGGGGACAGGGGATTGGCGAGCAGTACTTC. Encoded protein: CASSIRGQGIGEQYF.

This clone is categorized as large. J is TRBJ1-2 and V is TRBV9, with D unclear. Trimming pared 3 bases from V and 3 bases from J, leaving 9 bases between. Germline lookup yields CDR1 SGDLS and CDR2 YYNGEE. CDR3 size: 13 residues. CDR3 residues: CASSDGDHYGYTF. The CDR3 DNA reads as TGTGCCAGCAGCGACGGGGATCACTATGGCTACACCTTC.

The chain recombines TRBV29-1 with TRBJ2-7, with TRBD1 identical over 7 bases. Per the germline V gene, CDR1 is SQVTM and CDR2 is ANQGSEA. The junction had 10 bases not matched to a gene; V was cut back by 0 bases and J by 5 bases. This CDR3 is built from 15 residues. The CDR3 here is CSVEETGDRDDEQYF. The CDR3 DNA reads TGCAGCGTTGAAGAAACAGGTGACAGGGACGACGAGCAGTACTTC.

The V and J genes are TRBV10-3 and TRBJ2-3; 7 bases fit TRBD2. The CDR3 is 14 amino acids. The V gene end was trimmed by 7 bases and the J gene end by 4 bases; junction bases not matched to a gene: 8. Germline V gene sequence: CDR1 ENHRY, CDR2 SYGVKD. Here the CDR3 DNA reads TGTGCCATCAATTGGAGCGGGAAGGCAGATACGCAGTATTTT. Its protein product is CAINWSGKADTQYF.

In this sample, this clone turned up once. The chain carries TRBV2 and TRBJ1-5, with 9 nucleotides matching TRBD1. Germline V CDR1 and CDR2: SNHLY, FYNNEI. The CDR3 contains 14 residues. The V gene end was trimmed by 6 bases and the J gene end by 4 bases; junction bases not matched to a gene: 4. The CDR3 coding sequence is TGTGCCAGCAGCGGGACAGGGAGGAATCAGCCCCAGCATTTT. Encoded protein: CASSGTGRNQPQHF.

V and J are TRBV10-3 and TRBJ2-1; TRBD2 is a possible D gene (6 bases). This CDR3 spans 14 amino acids. The V gene's germline CDR1 is ENHRY and CDR2 SYGVKD. V dropped 2 bases and J dropped 1 base, with 6 bases sitting between them. The CDR3 sequence is CAISEAGSYNEQFF. CDR3 nucleotide sequence: TGTGCCATCAGTGAGGCGGGATCCTACAATGAGCAGTTCTTC.

V and J are TRBV19 and TRBJ2-1; D remains unclear. The ends were cut back, 5 bases at V and 1 base at J, with 15 bases in the middle. CDR3 length: 16 residues. Germline lookup yields CDR1 LNHDA and CDR2 SQIVND (reference sequence). The CDR3 loop reads CASSPYPASSYNEQFF. The DNA of the CDR3 is TGTGCCAGTAGTCCCTACCCGGCGAGTTCCTACAATGAGCAGTTCTTC.

The chain combines TRBV5-1 with TRBJ2-7, with TRBD2 matching over 10 bases. The CDR3 consists of 15 residues. Germline trimming cut 1 base from V and 3 bases from J; bases unmatched to any gene: 4. Germline V gives CDR1 SGHRS, CDR2 YFSETQ. CDR3 nucleotides: TGCGCCAGCAGCTTGTCCGGGACTAGCGTCTACGAGCAGTACTTC. It is translated as CASSLSGTSVYEQYF.

This clone was counted a single time. The chain employs TRBV19 and TRBJ2-5; 7 positions agree with TRBD1. There are 14 residues in the CDR3. Trimming cost V 4 bases and J 2 bases; bases outside gene matches: 4. CDR1 is LNHDA and CDR2 is SQIVND in the germline V gene (reference sequence). The CDR3 DNA is TGTGCCAGTAGTACCGGGACAGTTCAAGAGACCCAGTACTTC. This sequence encodes CASSTGTVQETQYF. Full variable domain (missing parts from reference TRBV19 and TRBJ2-5): DGGITQSPKYLFRKEGQNVTLSCEQNLNHDAMYWYRQDPGQGLRLIYYSQIVNDFQKGDIAEGYSVSREKKESFPLTVTSAQKNPTAFYLCASSTGTVQETQYFGPGTRLLVL.

V is TRBV14 and J is TRBJ1-1; weak D call: TRBD1 (6 bases). CDR1 SGHDN and CDR2 FVKESK come from the germline V gene. CDR3 length: 14 residues. V was cut by 0 bases and J by 1 base, with 6 bases left in between. CDR3 protein: CASSQEGGNTEAFF. CDR3 bases: TGTGCCAGCAGCCAAGAAGGGGGGAACACTGAAGCTTTCTTT.

This clone was found once. This chain joins TRBV5-6 and TRBJ2-1; TRBD2 agrees at 12 bases. The trim removed 0 bases at V and 6 bases at J, leaving 7 bases unmatched. The germline V gene has CDR1 SGHDT and CDR2 YYEEEE. The length of the CDR3 is 17 residues. CDR3 residues: CASSLDVGLAGSNEQFF. The CDR3 bases are TGTGCCAGCAGCTTGGACGTGGGACTAGCGGGTAGCAATGAGCAGTTCTTC.

This chain uses TRBV5-1 with TRBJ2-4; D is ambiguous. The CDR3 has 13 residues. Germline CDR1 reads SGHRS; CDR2 reads YFSETQ. Trimming left V 0 bases short and J 5 bases short, with 6 bases between. The CDR3 sequence: CASSLGPENIQYF. CDR3 bases: TGCGCCAGCAGCTTGGGCCCAGAAAACATTCAGTACTTC. Combining the CDR3 with reference TRBV5-1 and TRBJ2-4 gives the whole variable domain KAGVTQTPRYLIKTRGQQVTLSCSPISGHRSVSWYQQTPGQGLQFLFEYFSETQRNKGNFPGRFSGRQFSNSRSEMNVSTLELGDSALYLCASSLGPENIQYFGAGTRLSVL.

This chain uses TRBV7-2 with TRBJ2-5; tentatively, D is TRBD2 (6 bases). Looked up from germline, CDR1 is SGHTA and CDR2 is FQGNSA. The CDR3 spans 15 residues. Trimming pared 1 base from V and 3 bases from J, leaving 12 bases between. The CDR3 DNA reads TGTGCCAGCAGCTTAGGGGGAGGACTGAAAGAGACCCAGTACTTC. Its translation is CASSLGGGLKETQYF. Based on the CDR3 plus reference TRBV7-2 and TRBJ2-5, the full variable domain is GAGVSQSPSNKVTEKGKDVELRCDPISGHTALYWYRQSLGQGLEFLIYFQGNSAPDKSGLPSDRFSAERTGGSVSTLTIQRTQQEDSAVYLCASSLGGGLKETQYFGPGTRLLVL.

This chain links TRBV2 with TRBJ2-1; 7 bases are a match to TRBD2. The CDR3 totals 16 residues. V was pared by 6 bases and J by 3 bases, with 11 bases of the junction left unmatched. Germline lookup yields CDR1 SNHLY and CDR2 FYNNEI. DNA of the CDR3: TGTGCCAGCAGAGTCAGCGGCGGGAGCGGCTACAATGAGCAGTTCTTC. Its translation: CASRVSGGSGYNEQFF.

The chain uses TRBV4-3 and TRBJ2-1; TRBD1 or TRBD2 may be the D gene (5 bases each). Between the trimmed V and J ends, which lost 3 bases and 0 bases, there was a span of 6 bases. Germline CDR1 reads LGHNA; CDR2 reads YSLEER. This CDR3 region has 14 residues. The CDR3 protein is CASSQGVSYNEQFF. The CDR3 coding sequence is TGCGCCAGCAGCCAGGGGGTCTCCTACAATGAGCAGTTCTTC.

V gene TRBV7-8 combines with J gene TRBJ2-7, with D maybe TRBD1 (5 bases). This CDR3 spans 15 amino acids. Trimming removed 1 base at V and 3 bases at J, with 13 bases between. CDR1 SGHVS and CDR2 FQNEAQ come from the germline V gene. The CDR3 sequence is CASSLGQGLFYEQYF. In nucleotides, the CDR3 is TGTGCCAGCAGCTTAGGTCAGGGTTTATTCTACGAGCAGTACTTC. The full variable domain, completed using reference TRBV7-8 and TRBJ2-7, is GAGVSQSPRYKVAKRGQDVALRCDPISGHVSLFWYQQALGQGPEFLTYFQNEAQLDKSGLPSDRFFAERPEGSVSTLKIQRTQQEDSAVYLCASSLGQGLFYEQYFGPGTRLTVT.